The next 20 T cell receptor beta chains were all read from a single sample in a study of T-cell memory formation after mild COVID-19. TCRdb recomputed calls from the 5' RACE reads with MiXCR, one row per CDR3 protein. In the table there are some 130,000 distinct CDR3 sequences, approximately 5.9% of which are singletons. The material sequenced was PBMCs or a T cell subset sorted from them (not recorded which). The receptor source for this set is an adult woman who had mild COVID-19 (a few samples of this study predate the infection). Cell type and time point are not known.

This clonotype was recorded at least ten times. This chain joins TRBV12-3 or TRBV12-4 and TRBJ2-4, with 8 positions matching TRBD2. The ends lost 4 bases at V and 7 bases at J; junction bases unmatched: 6. This CDR3 has 14 amino acids. CDR3 sequence: CASSSGGAGNIQYF. CDR3 nucleotide sequence: TGTGCCAGCAGTTCCGGGGGGGCCGGGAACATTCAGTACTTC.

This clonotype was counted a few times. The chain combines TRBV6-1 with TRBJ1-2; TRBD1 matches 7 bases. The V gene's germline CDR1 is MNHNS and CDR2 SASEGT. The CDR3 extends over 14 amino acids. V shed 4 bases and J 3 bases; nucleotides not matched to a gene: 5. The chain's CDR3 is CASSGHDRDYGYTF. CDR3 bases: TGTGCCAGCAGTGGACACGACAGGGACTATGGCTACACCTTC.

The sample holds a few counts of this clonotype. The chain uses TRBV15 and TRBJ2-3, with 8 nucleotides matching TRBD2. Trimming at V came to 3 bases and at J to 1 base, leaving 3 bases not matched to a gene. This CDR3 contains 15 residues. Germline CDR1 is LNHNV and CDR2 is YYDKDF (reference sequence). The CDR3 DNA reads as TGTGCCACCAGCAGCGGGCGGGGGGGCACAGATACGCAGTATTTT. As protein: CATSSGRGGTDTQYF.

This clonotype was detected many times. This chain connects TRBV7-9 to TRBJ2-7; 7 positions match TRBD1. The V segment lost 4 bases and the J segment 2 bases; nucleotides outside the gene matches: 8. The CDR3 extends over 15 amino acids. From germline, CDR1 is SEHNR and CDR2 FQNEAQ (reference sequence). CDR3 in amino acids: CASSSSDRATYEQYF. CDR3 DNA: TGTGCCAGCAGCTCGTCTGACAGGGCCACCTACGAGCAGTACTTC. Full variable domain (missing parts from reference TRBV7-9 and TRBJ2-7): DTGVSQNPRHKITKRGQNVTFRCDPISEHNRLYWYRQTLGQGPEFLTYFQNEAQLEKSRLLSDRFSAERPKGSFSTLEIQRTEQGDSAMYLCASSSSDRATYEQYFGPGTRLTVT.

The chain links TRBV5-6 to TRBJ1-2; no clear D. The CDR3 is 13 residues long. The germline V and J ends were trimmed by 0 bases and 8 bases, with 11 bases remaining between them. Germline V gene lookup returns CDR1 SGHDT and CDR2 YYEEEE. CDR3 loop: CASSLAPAVGYTF. CDR3 DNA: TGTGCCAGCAGCTTGGCCCCTGCGGTAGGCTACACCTTC.

The V gene is TRBV5-5, the J gene TRBJ2-1, with 8 bases lining up with TRBD1. Germline loops: CDR1 SGHKS, CDR2 YYEKEE (reference sequence). The V gene end was trimmed by 0 bases and the J gene end by 11 bases; junction bases not matched to a gene: 10. This CDR3 spans 15 amino acids. As DNA, the CDR3 is TGTGCCAGCAGCTTGGGGTCAGGGGGCGTTTATAAGCAGTTCTTC. This encodes CASSLGSGGVYKQFF.

This clonotype was counted a few times. The rearrangement links TRBV24-1 to TRBJ1-1; weak D call: TRBD1 (5 bases). The CDR3 contains 14 residues. The germline V gene encodes CDR1 KGHDR and CDR2 SFDVKD. V gave up 9 bases and J gave up 1 base, with 14 bases separating them. CDR3 sequence reads: CATWGVVANTEAFF. The DNA of the CDR3 is TGTGCCACCTGGGGGGTGGTGGCGAACACTGAAGCTTTCTTT.

Many counts were recorded for this clonotype. DNA for the CDR3: TGCGCCAGCAGCTTACGGGGACATAATTCACCCCTCCACTTT. Translation gives CASSLRGHNSPLHF. This chain links TRBV5-1 with TRBJ1-6; TRBD1 is a possible D gene (5 bases). This CDR3 has 14 residues. Per germline, CDR1 SGHRS and CDR2 YFSETQ. Deletions cut 2 bases from V and 5 bases from J, with 8 bases between.

This clonotype has a count of ten or more. The V gene is TRBV4-1, the J gene TRBJ1-1, with TRBD1 identical over 9 bases. Germline trimming cut 0 bases from V and 3 bases from J; bases unmatched to any gene: 2. The CDR3 has 15 amino acids. Germline CDR1 MGHRA, CDR2 YSYEKL. CDR3 loop: CASSQEGQGYTEAFF. The CDR3 coding sequence is TGCGCCAGCAGCCAAGAAGGACAGGGGTACACTGAAGCTTTCTTT.

This clonotype was recorded a few times. This chain connects TRBV12-3 or TRBV12-4 to TRBJ2-3; D unresolved. Trimming removed 3 bases at V and 0 bases at J, with 19 bases between. The CDR3 is 18 amino acids. This CDR3 reads CASSFFRGHSSSTDTQYF. CDR3 DNA sequence: TGTGCCAGCAGTTTTTTTCGCGGCCACTCCTCTAGCACAGATACGCAGTATTTT.

This clonotype was found many times. The chain recombines TRBV18 with TRBJ2-5; no reliable D call. Trimming left V 3 bases short and J 0 bases short, with 2 bases between. The germline V gene has CDR1 KGHSH and CDR2 LQKENI. The CDR3 loop spans 12 amino acids. The CDR3 spells CASSPDQETQYF. DNA of the CDR3: TGTGCCAGCTCACCGGACCAAGAGACCCAGTACTTC. The full variable domain, rest sourced from reference TRBV18 and TRBJ2-5, is NAGVMQNPRHLVRRRGQEARLRCSPMKGHSHVYWYRQLPEEGLKFMVYLQKENIIDESGMPKERFSAEFPKEGPSILRIQQVVRGDSAAYFCASSPDQETQYFGPGTRLLVL.

Ten or more counts support this clonotype. The chain is built from TRBV12-3 or TRBV12-4 and TRBJ1-1, with 9 bases lining up with TRBD1. The CDR3 loop spans 16 amino acids. The junction had 13 bases not matched to a gene; V was cut back by 6 bases and J by 5 bases. CDR3: CASRRGGTGGSTEAFF. The CDR3 DNA reads TGTGCCAGCAGGAGGGGGGGTACAGGGGGCAGTACTGAAGCTTTCTTT.

This clonotype has more than one count but fewer than ten. The rearrangement links TRBV11-2 to TRBJ2-5; a weak D match, TRBD2 (6 bases). Germline V lookup: CDR1 SGHAT, CDR2 FQNNGV. Trimming removed 4 bases at V and 5 bases at J, with 14 bases between. The CDR3 is 14 amino acids. This chain's CDR3 is CASSYSGLRETQYF. The CDR3 DNA is TGTGCCAGCAGCTATTCGGGACTCAGGGAGACCCAGTACTTC.

The chain recombines TRBV6-2 or TRBV6-3 with TRBJ2-1; 7 bases match TRBD2. Germline lookup yields CDR1 MNHEY and CDR2 SVGEGT. V trimming: 2 bases; J trimming: 4 bases; junction bases outside the gene matches: 5. The CDR3 is 15 amino acids. CDR3 region: CASSYVGGGYNEQFF. In DNA form, the CDR3 reads TGTGCCAGCAGTTACGTTGGCGGGGGTTACAATGAGCAGTTCTTC.

This chain joins TRBV6-5 and TRBJ1-1; D not certain. CDR3 length equals 16 residues. Per the germline V gene, CDR1 is MNHEY and CDR2 is SVGAGI. V lost 5 bases, J lost 4 bases, and 20 bases lay in between. CDR3 DNA sequence: TGTGCCAGCAGTCTCCGCAGCGGAGGATCGGGCACTGAAGCTTTCTTT. Its protein is CASSLRSGGSGTEAFF.

This clonotype showed up many times. The gene calls are TRBV7-3 and TRBJ2-5; 8 bases fit TRBD1. V shed 1 base and J 2 bases; nucleotides not matched to a gene: 9. The CDR3 contains 17 residues. Germline-derived CDR1 and CDR2 are SGHTA and FQGTGA. CDR3: CASSLRRPGQGQETQYF. The CDR3 region has the DNA TGTGCCAGCAGCTTAAGGAGGCCCGGACAGGGACAAGAGACCCAGTACTTC.

The rearrangement links TRBV7-2 to TRBJ2-7, with 8 bases lining up with TRBD1. The CDR3 is 14 amino acids. The V gene's germline CDR1 is SGHTA and CDR2 FQGNSA. Trimming cost V 7 bases and J 4 bases; bases outside gene matches: 9. In DNA form, the CDR3 reads TGTGCCAGCAACCGCAGGACAGGGAGGTACGAGCAGTACTTC. Protein: CASNRRTGRYEQYF.

This clonotype was counted many times. The chain combines TRBV18 with TRBJ2-7, with 14 bases matching TRBD2. The CDR3 covers 19 residues. With 4 bases clipped from V and 5 bases from J, the junction kept 16 bases outside the gene matches. Germline V gene sequence: CDR1 KGHSH, CDR2 LQKENI. The DNA for the CDR3 is TGTGCCAGCTCACTGAACTCCGGGACTAGCGGGAGAAACGCTAACGAGCAGTACTTC. It codes for CASSLNSGTSGRNANEQYF.

The table lists this clonotype with many counts. The chain uses TRBV20-1 and TRBJ2-7, with 12 bases fitting TRBD2. This CDR3 is 14 amino acids long. The germline CDR1 and CDR2 sequences are DFQATT and SNEGSKA (reference sequence). The J segment lost 2 bases and the V segment lost 5 bases, leaving 4 bases of the junction unmatched. CDR3 sequence reads: CSAGSSGRAYEQYF. In nucleotides, the CDR3 is TGCAGTGCTGGCTCTAGCGGGAGGGCCTACGAGCAGTACTTC.

This clonotype was seen a handful of times. V usage is TRBV4-2 and J usage is TRBJ2-1, with D perhaps TRBD1 or TRBD2 (5 bases each). Germline-derived CDR1 and CDR2 are LGHNA and YNFKEQ. The CDR3 is 16 residues long. V lost 0 bases and J 0 bases, leaving 9 bases between the germline ends. The DNA for the CDR3 is TGTGCCAGCAGCCAAGATGGGGCGGGCTCCTACAATGAGCAGTTCTTC. It encodes CASSQDGAGSYNEQFF.